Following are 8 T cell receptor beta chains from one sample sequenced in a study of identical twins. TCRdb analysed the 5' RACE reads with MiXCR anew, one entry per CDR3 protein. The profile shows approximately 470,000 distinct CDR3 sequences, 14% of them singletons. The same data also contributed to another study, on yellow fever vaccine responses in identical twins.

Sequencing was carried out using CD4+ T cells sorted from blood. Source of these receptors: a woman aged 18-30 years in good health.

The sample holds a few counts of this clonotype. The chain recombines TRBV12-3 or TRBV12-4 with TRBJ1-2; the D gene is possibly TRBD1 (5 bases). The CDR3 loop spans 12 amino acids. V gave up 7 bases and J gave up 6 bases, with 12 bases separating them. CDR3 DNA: TGTGCCAGCAAACTTGCGGGGGATGGCTACACCTTC. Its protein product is CASKLAGDGYTF.

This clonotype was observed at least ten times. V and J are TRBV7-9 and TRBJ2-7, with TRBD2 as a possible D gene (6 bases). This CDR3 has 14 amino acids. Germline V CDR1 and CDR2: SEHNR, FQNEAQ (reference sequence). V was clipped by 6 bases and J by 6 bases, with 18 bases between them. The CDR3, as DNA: TGTGCCAGCAGTATACAGGCCGGTAGCGGCGAGCAGTACTTC. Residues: CASSIQAGSGEQYF.

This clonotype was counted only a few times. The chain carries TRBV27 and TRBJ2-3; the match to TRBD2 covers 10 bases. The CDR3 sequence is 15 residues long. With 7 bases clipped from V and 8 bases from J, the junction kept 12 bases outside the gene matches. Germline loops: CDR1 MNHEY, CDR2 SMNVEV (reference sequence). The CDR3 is CASIPRSGGAGTQYF. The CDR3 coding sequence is TGTGCCAGCATCCCAAGAAGCGGGGGGGCCGGTACGCAGTATTTT.

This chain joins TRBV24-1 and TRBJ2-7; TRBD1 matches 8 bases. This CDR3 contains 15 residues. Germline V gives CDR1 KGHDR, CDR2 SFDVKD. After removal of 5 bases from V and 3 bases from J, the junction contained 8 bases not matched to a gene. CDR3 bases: TGTGCCACCAGTGGCGGACAGGGAGGAGTCTACGAGCAGTACTTC. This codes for CATSGGQGGVYEQYF.

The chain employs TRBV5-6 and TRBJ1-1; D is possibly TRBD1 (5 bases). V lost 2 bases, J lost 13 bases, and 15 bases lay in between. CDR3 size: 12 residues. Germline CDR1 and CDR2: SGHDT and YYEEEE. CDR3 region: CASSLTGGSGFF. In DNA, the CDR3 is TGTGCCAGCAGCTTAACGGGGGGTTCTGGTTTCTTT.

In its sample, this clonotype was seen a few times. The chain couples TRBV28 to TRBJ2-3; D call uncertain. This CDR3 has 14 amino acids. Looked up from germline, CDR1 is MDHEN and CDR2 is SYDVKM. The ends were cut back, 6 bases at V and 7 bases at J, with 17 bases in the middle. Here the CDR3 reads CASSLGPSSYTQYF. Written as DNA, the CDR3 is TGTGCCAGCAGCCTAGGTCCTTCCTCTTATACGCAGTATTTT.

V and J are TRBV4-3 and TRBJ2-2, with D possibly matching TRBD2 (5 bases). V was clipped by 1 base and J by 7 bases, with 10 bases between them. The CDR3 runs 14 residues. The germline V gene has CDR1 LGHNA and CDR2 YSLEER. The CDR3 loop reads CASSQGPAGGELFF. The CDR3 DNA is TGCGCCAGCAGCCAAGGGCCGGCGGGCGGGGAGCTGTTTTTT.

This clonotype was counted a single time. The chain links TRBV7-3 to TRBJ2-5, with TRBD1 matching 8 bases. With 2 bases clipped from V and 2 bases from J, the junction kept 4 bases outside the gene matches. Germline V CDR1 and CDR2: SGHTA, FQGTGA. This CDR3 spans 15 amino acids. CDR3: CASSLQGALQETQYF. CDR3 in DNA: TGTGCCAGCAGCTTACAGGGGGCTCTGCAAGAGACCCAGTACTTC.